Below, 29 T cell receptor beta chains from the same sample are listed, as sequenced in a study of cytomegalovirus exposure and HLA in healthy donors. Primers: 60 Vbeta forward and 13 Jbeta reverse. This table comes from immunoSEQ multiplex PCR, and its TCRdb copy is limited to in-frame clones, with some not included. Of around 91,000 clones in the sample, around 78% were seen once. Sequencing used PBMCs. The origin of the receptors is a male donor in good health and CMV-seropositive.

The chain recombines TRBV5-1 with TRBJ2-5, with D perhaps TRBD1 (5 bases). Deletions cut 5 bases from V and 2 bases from J, with 13 bases between. CDR3 length equals 14 residues. Germline-derived CDR1 and CDR2 are SGHRS and YFSETQ. The CDR3 DNA is TGCGCCAGCAGGAAGACGACAGCGCAAGAGACCCAGTACTTC. Its protein product is CASRKTTAQETQYF.

The V and J genes are TRBV19 and TRBJ1-5; D not resolved. V dropped 4 bases and J dropped 0 bases, with 13 bases sitting between them. CDR1 LNHDA and CDR2 SQIVND come from the germline V gene (reference sequence). The CDR3 spans 16 residues. This chain's CDR3 is CASSKTTQYSNQPQHF. The CDR3 DNA sequence: TGTGCCAGTAGTAAAACCACTCAATATAGCAATCAGCCCCAGCATTTT.

V and J are TRBV5-1 and TRBJ2-6; D is possibly TRBD1 (6 bases). Germline values: CDR1 SGHRS, CDR2 YFSETQ. This CDR3 spans 15 amino acids. V lost 0 bases to trimming and J lost 7 bases, with 11 bases between them. The DNA of the CDR3 is TGCGCCAGCAGCTTGGAATGGGGGCGAGCCAACGTCCTGACTTTC. Translation gives CASSLEWGRANVLTF.

The V and J genes are TRBV29-1 and TRBJ2-7; TRBD1 agrees at 7 bases. The CDR3 extends over 12 amino acids. The germline CDR1 and CDR2 sequences are SQVTM and ANQGSEA. Germline trimming cut 4 bases from V and 5 bases from J; bases unmatched to any gene: 5. The CDR3 DNA follows: TGCAGCGTTGTTGGTAGGGGGCACGAGCAGTACTTC. As protein: CSVVGRGHEQYF.

V and J are TRBV6-5 and TRBJ2-2, with D possibly matching TRBD1 (5 bases). The CDR3 has 14 amino acids. CDR1 MNHEY and CDR2 SVGAGI come from the germline V gene. Trimming pared 4 bases from V and 3 bases from J, leaving 9 bases between. The chain's CDR3 is CASSLTGYTGELFF. CDR3 bases: TGTGCCAGCAGTTTAACAGGTTACACCGGGGAGCTGTTTTTT.

The chain employs TRBV30 and TRBJ2-2, with 7 nucleotides matching TRBD2. V was pared by 1 base and J by 0 bases, with 2 bases of the junction left unmatched. Germline-derived CDR1 and CDR2 are GTSNPN and SVGIG (reference sequence). The CDR3 extends over 15 amino acids. CDR3 amino acids: CAWSGLAANTGELFF. Written as DNA, the CDR3 is TGTGCCTGGAGTGGTCTAGCGGCGAACACCGGGGAGCTGTTTTTT.

This chain joins TRBV19 and TRBJ2-1; D is possibly TRBD2 (5 bases). CDR3 length equals 13 residues. The ends were cut back, 1 base at V and 8 bases at J, with 9 bases in the middle. CDR1 LNHDA and CDR2 SQIVND come from the germline V gene (reference sequence). CDR3 protein: CASSIVRGDEQFF. CDR3 bases: TGTGCCAGTAGTATAGTTCGGGGTGATGAGCAGTTCTTC.

This chain joins TRBV27 and TRBJ2-7, with 8 positions matching TRBD1. Germline-derived CDR1 and CDR2 are MNHEY and SMNVEV (reference sequence). After removal of 5 bases from V and 5 bases from J, the junction contained 8 bases not matched to a gene. CDR3 length: 14 residues. CDR3 residues: CASSDGQGPHEQYF. CDR3 nucleotides: TGTGCCAGCAGTGATGGACAGGGCCCCCACGAGCAGTACTTC.

The chain carries TRBV6-6 and TRBJ2-7; 7 bases align to TRBD2. The CDR3 extends over 16 amino acids. The V gene's germline CDR1 is MNHNY and CDR2 SVGAGI (reference sequence). Trimming cost V 0 bases and J 2 bases; bases outside gene matches: 7. For the CDR3, the DNA is TGTGCCAGCAGTTACTCTGGGGCTAGCGGAGCCTACGAGCAGTACTTC. Its protein is CASSYSGASGAYEQYF.

This clone showed up just once. The J gene is TRBJ1-5, the V gene TRBV27; the D is unclear. Per the germline V gene, CDR1 is MNHEY and CDR2 is SMNVEV (reference sequence). V shed 6 bases and J shed 4 bases, with 13 bases lying between them. The CDR3 contains 14 residues. CDR3 in amino acids: CASRPRGWNQPQHF. The CDR3 DNA reads as TGTGCCAGCAGACCCCGGGGTTGGAATCAGCCCCAGCATTTT.

The DNA for the CDR3 is TGTGCCTGGAGGCGCCCGGGACAGCCCCATGAAAAACTGTTTTTT. Amino acid sequence: CAWRRPGQPHEKLFF. This chain uses TRBV30 with TRBJ1-4; 7 bases agree with TRBD1. V dropped 3 bases and J dropped 6; count of bases not matched to a gene: 10. The CDR3 consists of 15 residues. Germline CDR1 GTSNPN, CDR2 SVGIG (reference sequence).

The chain employs TRBV5-1 and TRBJ2-3; 8 nucleotides match TRBD1. V shed 4 bases and J 5 bases; nucleotides not matched to a gene: 15. The CDR3 runs 17 residues. Germline values: CDR1 SGHRS, CDR2 YFSETQ. CDR3 nucleotide sequence: TGCGCCAGCAGCAACGCCCGGACAGGGAGTTTGCGAGATACGCAGTATTTT. Translated, it gives CASSNARTGSLRDTQYF.

This clone was seen only a few times. The chain is built from TRBV6-5 and TRBJ1-4; no clear D gene. Germline V gene data show CDR1 as MNHEY and CDR2 as SVGAGI. The CDR3 covers 14 residues. V gave up 4 bases and J gave up 0 bases, with 6 bases separating them. The CDR3 region has the DNA TGTGCCAGCAGTTCGACTGCAACTAATGAAAAACTGTTTTTT. It yields the protein CASSSTATNEKLFF.

The chain recombines TRBV11-2 with TRBJ1-2, with TRBD1 matching 8 bases. V lost 5 bases, J lost 0 bases, and 8 bases stayed unmatched. The CDR3 is made up of 16 amino acids. The germline CDR1 and CDR2 sequences are SGHAT and FQNNGV. CDR3 sequence: CASSASRGLSNYGYTF. As DNA, the CDR3 is TGTGCCAGCAGCGCCTCCAGGGGGCTGTCTAACTATGGCTACACCTTC.

The chain uses TRBV19 and TRBJ2-7; 10 bases fit TRBD1. Germline V gene data show CDR1 as LNHDA and CDR2 as SQIVND (reference sequence). The CDR3 has 16 residues. The J segment lost 2 bases and the V segment lost 3 bases, leaving 7 bases of the junction unmatched. The CDR3 sequence: CASSIRTGGSAYEQYF. The CDR3, as DNA: TGTGCCAGTAGTATTCGGACAGGGGGTAGTGCCTACGAGCAGTACTTC.

The rearrangement links TRBV10-3 to TRBJ2-5; 7 bases are a match to TRBD1. The ends lost 6 bases at V and 0 bases at J; junction bases unmatched: 1. The germline V gene encodes CDR1 ENHRY and CDR2 SYGVKD. CDR3 length equals 13 residues. The CDR3 DNA sequence: TGTGCCATCAGACAGGGGTACCAAGAGACCCAGTACTTC. It yields the protein CAIRQGYQETQYF.

The CDR3 coding sequence is TGTGCCAGCAGTTCGCTTGTGCGGGAGAACACAGATACGCAGTATTTT. The encoded protein is CASSSLVRENTDTQYF. The genes are TRBV28 and TRBJ2-3; 7 positions match TRBD2. CDR1 and CDR2 (germline): MDHEN, SYDVKM. The CDR3 covers 16 residues. V gave up 4 bases and J gave up 2 bases; unmatched junction bases: 9.

Only one count was recorded for this clone. The V and J genes are TRBV7-8 and TRBJ2-2, with a weak D call TRBD1 (6 bases). Germline V gives CDR1 SGHVS, CDR2 FQNEAQ. The CDR3 totals 15 residues. The V gene lost 2 bases and the J gene lost 1 base, with 8 bases spanning the gap. This CDR3 reads CASSLTQGNTGELFF. CDR3 nucleotides: TGTGCCAGCAGCTTAACACAGGGGAACACCGGGGAGCTGTTTTTT.

The chain has TRBV5-5 and TRBJ2-7; D is possibly TRBD2 (6 bases). The CDR3 covers 14 residues. Germline V gives CDR1 SGHKS, CDR2 YYEKEE (reference sequence). The ends were cut back, 4 bases at V and 6 bases at J, with 17 bases in the middle. As DNA, the CDR3 is TGTGCCAGCAGCCTCGGTGGGGGGTCTCTCGAGCAGTACTTC. The encoded protein is CASSLGGGSLEQYF.

The chain is built from TRBV7-8 and TRBJ2-1, with 13 bases that match TRBD2. V shed 5 bases, J shed 8 bases, and the junction held 6 bases outside the gene matches. CDR3 length: 15 amino acids. CDR1 is SGHVS and CDR2 is FQNEAQ in the germline V gene. The CDR3 reads CASSRGLAGDHEQFF. As DNA, the CDR3 is TGTGCCAGCAGCCGTGGACTAGCGGGAGATCATGAGCAGTTCTTC.

The rearrangement uses TRBV28 and TRBJ2-2; 10 bases are shared with TRBD1. Germline V gives CDR1 MDHEN, CDR2 SYDVKM. V gave up 5 bases and J gave up 3 bases; unmatched junction bases: 6. The CDR3 totals 16 residues. The CDR3 DNA reads TGTGCCAGCAGTACGATAGGACAGGGGGACACCGGGGAGCTGTTTTTT. Protein product: CASSTIGQGDTGELFF.

This chain joins TRBV30 and TRBJ2-3, with D possibly matching TRBD2 (6 bases). The CDR3 contains 13 residues. Trimming pared 0 bases from V and 4 bases from J, leaving 8 bases between. Germline CDR1 GTSNPN, CDR2 SVGIG (reference sequence). The CDR3 DNA reads as TGTGCCTGGAGTGTACCGGGGGCAGATACGCAGTATTTT. The encoded protein is CAWSVPGADTQYF.

V usage is TRBV7-2 and J usage is TRBJ2-7; TRBD1 matches 8 bases. The trim removed 5 bases at V and 0 bases at J, leaving 6 bases unmatched. Germline V gene data show CDR1 as SGHTA and CDR2 as FQGNSA. There are 15 residues in the CDR3. The CDR3 sequence: CASSPNDRGSYEQYF. Written as DNA, the CDR3 is TGTGCCAGCAGCCCTAACGACAGGGGCTCCTACGAGCAGTACTTC.

This clone has a handful of counts. The chain recombines TRBV6-4 with TRBJ2-7, with D possibly matching TRBD2 (7 bases). Germline CDR1 MRHNA, CDR2 SNTAGT. This CDR3 region has 12 residues. V dropped 9 bases and J dropped 3 bases, with 12 bases sitting between them. CDR3: CARGRGNYEQYF. The CDR3 nucleotides read TGTGCCAGGGGGAGGGGGAACTACGAGCAGTACTTC.

The V call is TRBV7-9, the J call TRBJ2-7, with D unclear. The CDR3 is made up of 11 amino acids. V was trimmed by 3 bases and J by 4 bases, leaving 4 bases between them. Germline V gene sequence: CDR1 SEHNR, CDR2 FQNEAQ (reference sequence). Here the CDR3 reads CASSLEYEQYF. The CDR3 nucleotides read TGTGCCAGCAGCTTGGAGTACGAGCAGTACTTC. Together with reference TRBV7-9 and TRBJ2-7, the CDR3 gives the full variable domain: DTGVSQNPRHKITKRGQNVTFRCDPISEHNRLYWYRQTLGQGPEFLTYFQNEAQLEKSRLLSDRFSAERPKGSFSTLEIQRTEQGDSAMYLCASSLEYEQYFGPGTRLTVT.

The sample holds one count of this clone. V and J are TRBV7-2 and TRBJ2-3; D uncertain. The germline CDR1 and CDR2 sequences are SGHTA and FQGNSA. V was shortened by 3 bases and J by 11 bases, with 12 bases between the two germline ends. This CDR3 is 12 amino acids long. The CDR3 DNA follows: TGTGCCAGCAGCTTTAATAGCATAGGGCAGTATTTT. This sequence encodes CASSFNSIGQYF.

The J gene is TRBJ1-2, the V gene TRBV9; D possibly corresponds to TRBD1 (5 bases). This CDR3 has 14 residues. The germline V gene encodes CDR1 SGDLS and CDR2 YYNGEE. The V end lost 0 bases, the J end lost 10 bases, and 16 bases lay between the germline ends. CDR3 in amino acids: CASSVGQGSLVYTF. The DNA of the CDR3 is TGTGCCAGCAGCGTAGGTCAGGGATCTCTCGTCTACACCTTC.

This chain joins TRBV2 and TRBJ1-5, with D perhaps TRBD1 (6 bases). This CDR3 has 15 residues. Trimming shortened V by 3 bases and J by 7 bases, and 16 bases separated the two germline ends. CDR1 and CDR2 from the germline V gene are SNHLY and FYNNEI. The CDR3 protein is CASSEQQGSNQPQHF. CDR3 nucleotide sequence: TGTGCCAGCAGTGAGCAACAGGGCTCTAACCAGCCCCAGCATTTT.

The chain links TRBV5-4 to TRBJ2-5; D may be TRBD2 (6 bases). The germline gives CDR1 SGHNT, CDR2 YYREEE (reference sequence). CDR3 length equals 13 residues. Trimming pared 0 bases from V and 4 bases from J, leaving 7 bases between. The CDR3 sequence is CASSLAGGETQYF. Written as DNA, the CDR3 is TGTGCCAGCAGCTTGGCCGGGGGAGAGACCCAGTACTTC.